A single sample gave rise to the 20 T cell receptor beta chains below, sequenced in a study of early T cells in non-severe SARS-CoV-2 infection. TCRdb reprocessed the 5' RACE reads via MiXCR and lists one record per CDR3 protein. Among around 49,000 distinct CDR3 sequences listed, approximately 10% were seen once. Sequenced: whole blood. The origin of the receptors is an adult who was a healthcare worker with PCR-confirmed SARS-CoV-2 infection or an uninfected control (not recorded which).

V usage is TRBV19 and J usage is TRBJ2-1; 11 bases map to TRBD2. This CDR3 contains 17 residues. V lost 1 base to trimming and J lost 7 bases; unmatched junction nucleotides: 9. The germline CDR1 and CDR2 sequences are LNHDA and SQIVND (reference sequence). In nucleotides, the CDR3 is TGTGCCAGTAGTATAGCACGGCTAGCGGGAGGATGGAATGAGCAGTTCTTC. It is translated as CASSIARLAGGWNEQFF.

This clonotype was found many times. This rearrangement joins TRBV28 to TRBJ1-6; TRBD1 matches 7 bases. The junction had 23 bases not matched to a gene; V was cut back by 6 bases and J by 9 bases. The CDR3 is 19 residues long. CDR1 MDHEN and CDR2 SYDVKM come from the germline V gene. CDR3 residues: CASRTRDSSRGGLISPLHF. The CDR3 DNA reads TGTGCCAGCAGAACCCGGGACAGTTCTCGGGGGGGGTTAATTTCACCCCTCCACTTT.

There are a few counts of this clonotype. The rearrangement joins TRBV9 to TRBJ1-6, with D tentatively TRBD1 (6 bases). This CDR3 has 15 residues. V was cut by 2 bases and J by 4 bases, with 10 bases left in between. Germline V lookup: CDR1 SGDLS, CDR2 YYNGEE. This CDR3 reads CASSVTDSYNSPLHF. The CDR3 bases are TGTGCCAGCAGCGTTACGGACAGTTATAATTCACCCCTCCACTTT. Complete variable domain (other parts from reference TRBV9 and TRBJ1-6): DSGVTQTPKHLITATGQRVTLRCSPRSGDLSVYWYQQSLDQGLQFLIQYYNGEERAKGNILERFSAQQFPDLHSELNLSSLELGDSALYFCASSVTDSYNSPLHFGNGTRLTVT.

The rearrangement joins TRBV28 to TRBJ1-6, with TRBD1 identical over 12 bases. Germline values: CDR1 MDHEN, CDR2 SYDVKM. Trimming removed 8 bases from V and 14 bases from J; junction bases left unmatched: 7. CDR3 length: 13 amino acids. The CDR3 DNA sequence: TGTGCCAGCTGTGCGGGACAGGGGGCAACCCTCCACTTT. This sequence encodes CASCAGQGATLHF.

The chain carries TRBV7-9 and TRBJ2-5, with D perhaps matching TRBD2 (5 bases). Germline assignment: CDR1 SEHNR and CDR2 FQNEAQ (reference sequence). Trimming shortened V by 0 bases and J by 4 bases, and 9 bases separated the two germline ends. CDR3 length: 14 residues. CDR3 sequence: CASSLAYGGETQYF. The CDR3 nucleotides read TGTGCCAGCAGCTTAGCATACGGAGGAGAGACCCAGTACTTC. Full variable domain (missing parts from reference TRBV7-9 and TRBJ2-5): DTGVSQNPRHKITKRGQNVTFRCDPISEHNRLYWYRQTLGQGPEFLTYFQNEAQLEKSRLLSDRFSAERPKGSFSTLEIQRTEQGDSAMYLCASSLAYGGETQYFGPGTRLLVL.

The CDR3 bases are TGCGCCAGCAGCTTCGGCAGGGGGCCTTACACCGGGGAGCTGTTTTTT. Translated, it gives CASSFGRGPYTGELFF. V and J are TRBV5-1 and TRBJ2-2, with 8 bases that match TRBD1. The CDR3 covers 16 residues. Germline V gene sequence: CDR1 SGHRS, CDR2 YFSETQ. With 2 bases clipped from V and 3 bases from J, the junction kept 6 bases outside the gene matches.

As concerns this clonotype: Germline is not matched at one junction end, which may reflect a read error. The chain uses TRBV6-2 or TRBV6-3 and TRBJ1-3, with a tentative D call TRBD1 (5 bases). CDR1 and CDR2 from the germline V gene are MNHEY and SVGEGT. The CDR3 extends over 17 amino acids. The CDR3: CASSYSHWDGDGNTIYF. CDR3 DNA: TGTGCCAGCAGCTACTCGCATTGGGACGGAGATGGAAACACCATATATTTT.

Only a few counts were recorded for this clonotype. The chain's CDR3 is CASSQESVNRAGNYGYTF. The CDR3 coding sequence is TGTGCCAGCAGCCAAGAGTCCGTTAATCGGGCTGGTAACTATGGCTACACCTTC. The chain carries TRBV4-2 and TRBJ1-2; no definite D call. The CDR3 extends over 18 amino acids. Germline lookup yields CDR1 LGHNA and CDR2 YNFKEQ. Trimming stripped 0 bases from V and 1 base from J, with 18 bases between.

The V and J genes are TRBV6-2 or TRBV6-3 and TRBJ1-1; 9 bases are a match to TRBD1. Germline CDR1 MNHEY, CDR2 SVGEGT. CDR3 length equals 14 residues. V dropped 6 bases and J dropped 7; count of bases not matched to a gene: 9. Here the CDR3 DNA reads TGTGCCAGCAGCCAGCCGACAGGGGGTTATGAAGCTTTCTTT. It is translated as CASSQPTGGYEAFF.

This clonotype was counted only a few times. J is TRBJ2-1 and V is TRBV7-2; TRBD2 matches 9 bases. Trimming took 1 base from V and 2 from J; bases not matched to a gene: 12. In germline, CDR1 is SGHTA, CDR2 FQGNSA. This CDR3 is built from 19 residues. The DNA of the CDR3 is TGTGCCAGCAGCTTAGTTCGAGGTAGCGGGAGAAGGACCTACAATGAGCAGTTCTTC. It specifies CASSLVRGSGRRTYNEQFF. Full variable domain (outside the CDR3, taken from reference TRBV7-2 and TRBJ2-1): GAGVSQSPSNKVTEKGKDVELRCDPISGHTALYWYRQSLGQGLEFLIYFQGNSAPDKSGLPSDRFSAERTGGSVSTLTIQRTQQEDSAVYLCASSLVRGSGRRTYNEQFFGPGTRLTVL.

This clonotype was picked up many times. V is TRBV6-6 and J is TRBJ2-7; either TRBD1 or TRBD2 may fit D (6 bases each). The CDR3 runs 12 residues. Germline-derived CDR1 and CDR2 are MNHNY and SVGAGI (reference sequence). The germline V and J ends were trimmed by 4 bases and 5 bases, with 9 bases remaining between them. The CDR3 loop is CASSFGGDEQYF. The CDR3 bases are TGTGCCAGCAGTTTCGGGGGCGACGAGCAGTACTTC.

The V call is TRBV7-2, the J call TRBJ2-7, with 10 bases identical to TRBD2. The CDR3 extends over 16 amino acids. Germline V CDR1 and CDR2: SGHTA, FQGNSA. After removal of 4 bases from V and 4 bases from J, the junction contained 10 bases not matched to a gene. The CDR3 nucleotides are TGTGCCAGCAGCTCCCGACTAGCGGGCCAGGTGTACGAGCAGTACTTC. This gives the protein CASSSRLAGQVYEQYF.

V gene TRBV29-1 combines with J gene TRBJ2-7; 8 bases map to TRBD2. Germline V gene data show CDR1 as SQVTM and CDR2 as ANQGSEA. This CDR3 has 14 amino acids. J gave up 3 bases and V 6 bases, and 10 bases lay outside the gene matches. Here the CDR3 reads CSVGGAGAIYEQYF. The CDR3 DNA sequence: TGCAGCGTGGGGGGAGCGGGGGCGATCTACGAGCAGTACTTC.

This clonotype was recorded many times. V is TRBV10-2 and J is TRBJ2-5, with D perhaps TRBD2 (6 bases). V gave up 6 bases and J gave up 5 bases, with 13 bases separating them. CDR1 and CDR2 (germline): WSHSY, SAAADI. CDR3 length: 13 residues. Here the CDR3 DNA reads TGCGCCAGCAGGCAGGGACTCGGGGAGACCCAGTACTTC. Encoded protein: CASRQGLGETQYF.

This clonotype was counted ten times or more. CDR3 protein: CASSLGHVNEKLFF. The DNA of the CDR3 is TGTGCCAGCAGCTTGGGGCACGTCAATGAAAAACTGTTTTTT. This chain uses TRBV7-9 with TRBJ1-4; possibly TRBD1 for D (5 bases). This CDR3 is 14 amino acids long. Germline V gives CDR1 SEHNR, CDR2 FQNEAQ (reference sequence). V was clipped by 3 bases and J by 5 bases, with 10 bases between them.

This clonotype appeared many times. J is TRBJ2-3 and V is TRBV7-9; no reliable D call. V was clipped by 7 bases and J by 0 bases, with 11 bases between them. This CDR3 has 14 residues. The germline V gene has CDR1 SEHNR and CDR2 FQNEAQ (reference sequence). CDR3 amino acids: CASTLETSTDTQYF. CDR3 DNA sequence: TGTGCCAGCACCCTGGAGACAAGCACAGATACGCAGTATTTT.

V is TRBV30 and J is TRBJ1-2; D ambiguous. Between the trimmed V and J ends, which lost 4 bases and 6 bases, there was a span of 6 bases. Germline CDR1 reads GTSNPN; CDR2 reads SVGIG (reference sequence). The CDR3 is 10 amino acids. CDR3 nucleotide sequence: TGTGCCTGGAATGACGATGGCTACACCTTC. Amino acid sequence: CAWNDDGYTF.

This chain connects TRBV9 to TRBJ2-4; D remains unclear. V was pared by 8 bases and J by 3 bases, with 15 bases between. There are 14 residues in the CDR3. From germline, CDR1 is SGDLS and CDR2 YYNGEE. The DNA of the CDR3 is TGTGCCAGTGCGCGATGGGTTTTCAAAAACATTCAGTACTTC. Its translation: CASARWVFKNIQYF.

This clonotype was observed a handful of times. The CDR3 sequence: CSAGRDRVDQPQHF. The CDR3 region has the DNA TGCAGTGCTGGCCGGGACAGGGTGGATCAGCCCCAGCATTTT. The chain links TRBV20-1 to TRBJ1-5; 9 bases are shared with TRBD1. The CDR3 sequence is 14 residues long. In germline, CDR1 is DFQATT, CDR2 SNEGSKA (reference sequence). With V trimmed by 5 bases and J by 5 bases, 7 bases remained unmatched.

The table lists this clonotype with many counts. The chain uses TRBV29-1 and TRBJ2-7; 8 positions match TRBD2. The V segment lost 4 bases and the J segment 4 bases; nucleotides outside the gene matches: 6. This CDR3 spans 13 amino acids. Germline V lookup: CDR1 SQVTM, CDR2 ANQGSEA. The CDR3 sequence: CSVALAVKYEQYF. CDR3 coding DNA: TGCAGCGTTGCACTAGCGGTGAAATACGAGCAGTACTTC.